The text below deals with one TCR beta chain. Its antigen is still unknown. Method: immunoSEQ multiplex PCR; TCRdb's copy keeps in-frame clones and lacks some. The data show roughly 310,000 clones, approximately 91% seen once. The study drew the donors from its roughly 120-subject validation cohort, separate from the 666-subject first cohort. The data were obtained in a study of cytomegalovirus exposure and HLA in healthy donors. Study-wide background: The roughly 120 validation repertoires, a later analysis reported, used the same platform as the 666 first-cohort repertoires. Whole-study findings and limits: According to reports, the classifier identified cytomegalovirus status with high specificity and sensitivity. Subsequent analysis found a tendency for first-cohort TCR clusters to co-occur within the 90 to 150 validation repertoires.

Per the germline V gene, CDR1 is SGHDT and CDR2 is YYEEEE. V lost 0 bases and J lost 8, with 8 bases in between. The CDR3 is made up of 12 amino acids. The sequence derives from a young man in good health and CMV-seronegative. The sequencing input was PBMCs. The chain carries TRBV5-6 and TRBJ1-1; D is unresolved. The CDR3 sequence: CASSLGSLEAFF. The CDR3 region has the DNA TGTGCCAGCAGCTTGGGGAGTTTAGAAGCTTTCTTT.